This entry features one T cell receptor (beta chain) sequence. CDR3 length: 14 amino acids. Trimming cost V 5 bases and J 6 bases; bases outside gene matches: 4. Germline V lookup: CDR1 MNHEY, CDR2 SMNVEV (reference sequence). The data are from a study of blood T cell repertoires in COVID-19. Sequencing was performed with immunoSEQ multiplex PCR; in TCRdb, only in-frame clones are kept and a portion is missing. The table lists 350,000 or so clones, 87% of them singletons. This receptor was obtained from a young woman with COVID-19, enrolled during active disease. The chain employs TRBV27 and TRBJ2-1, with TRBD1 matching over 10 bases. The source material was peripheral blood. CDR3: CASSPGTGVNEQFF. CDR3 nucleotide sequence: TGTGCCAGCAGTCCCGGGACAGGGGTCAATGAGCAGTTCTTC.